This TCR beta chain was sequenced for a study of molecular identifiers for immune sequencing clone quantification. Study-wide findings and caveats: Jurkat TCR RNA spiked in from one cell could reportedly be detected among about a million naive cells. Clones carrying above 20 RNA copies accounted for over 98% of effector molecules, under 1% in naive cells.

TCRdb processed the PCR reads anew with MiXCR; each CDR3 protein has one entry. The sample has fewer than 75,000 distinct CDR3 sequences, about 17% seen once. Sorted cell numbers of roughly 17,000 to 1,100,000, with 10%, 30% or 50% RNA, served as input for naive CD8 libraries. Germline lookup yields CDR1 SGHRS and CDR2 YFSETQ. The CDR3 extends over 15 amino acids. V was shortened by 1 base and J by 5 bases, with 14 bases between the two germline ends. In its sample, this clonotype was seen many times. Its cognate antigen is unknown. Sequenced: naive CD8+ T cells from blood, with Jurkat cell RNA spiked in. Subset of the sample: FACS-sorted CD8+CD4-CCR7+CD45RA+ naive T cells. This chain uses TRBV5-1 with TRBJ2-3; D may be TRBD2 (6 bases). This receptor was obtained from a human donor in good health. Some libraries in this study had Jurkat cell RNA spiked in. CDR3 residues: CASSLFRQEGDTQYF. In DNA, the CDR3 is TGCGCCAGCAGCTTGTTTCGGCAGGAGGGAGATACGCAGTATTTT.